The TCR beta chain described here comes from a study of blood T cell repertoires in COVID-19 (dated by TCRdb to 2020 to 2021). Turning to the overall study: Samples from collaborators originated in the United States, Italy and Spain and spanned both the acute and convalescent phases of COVID-19. Samples were obtained from the ongoing ImmuneRACE study (first 160 participants) and from 1,254 subjects provided by 6 global collaborators. The repertoires were made available in a free public database intended to serve as a resource for research on the immune response to SARS-CoV-2. Where HLA class I and class II types were available, the types were taken from metadata supplied by the sample provider, not from assay-based typing. The prospective study material was composed of cDNA or gDNA derived from T cells, B-cell-depleted T cells, or PBMCs. The dataset comprised deeply sampled blood TCRbeta repertoires from subjects exposed to, actively infected with, or recovered from COVID-19. The sample metadata nearly always contained a de-identified subject ID, COVID-19 status, age in years and sex. What the authors observed across the whole study: The quantity of clinical and demographic metadata differed by source and by participant and was supplied without curation.

Of note for this clone: The target of this receptor is not known. No base quality information exists; no much larger clone differs at one position.

Enrolling through a virtual design, the prospective study's participants ranged in age from roughly 18 to 95 years and lived across approximately 25 United States geographic areas. Cohort assignment in the prospective study relied on participant-reported clinical history from a screening survey and a study questionnaire. For ImmuneRACE Cohort 3, a participant was defined as recovered based on two consecutive negative NP/OP PCR tests, clearance by a healthcare professional, or resolution of symptoms. Mobile phlebotomists in the prospective study collected whole blood, serum and a nasopharyngeal or oropharyngeal swab from every participant. Prospective study participants could optionally give additional blood draws and questionnaires over a roughly 2-month period. Prospective study blood samples were shipped either frozen or at room temperature before DNA extraction. The immunoSEQ Assay, a bias-controlled multiplex PCR, was used to amplify TCRbeta CDR3 regions from genomic DNA. Under the source paper's analysis protocol: Within the assay, amplification of reference gene primers was used to estimate how many nucleated cells each sample contained. To quantify the absolute abundance of each unique TCRbeta CDR3 rearrangement, sequence reads were collapsed and filtered. For each sample, productive Simpson clonality was calculated by taking the square root of Simpson's diversity index across productive rearrangements. TCRdb carries this immuneACCESS record with in-frame sequences only. Its versions omit some clonotypes, under half of them owing to an unresolved V gene in the studies checked, with the rest unexplained. That table furnishes V, J and clone size, whereas the DNA furnished D and trimming. This sample comprises approximately 390,000 clones, 87% of them detected only once. Around 9.3% of the sample goes to the ten largest clones.

CDR1 and CDR2, looked up from the germline V gene (reference sequence), are MNHEY and SMNVEV. Taken from cysteine to phenylalanine, the CDR3 has 15 residues. The read is trimmed to its CDR3 DNA, 45 bases read in frame from base 1. A distance of 14 bases separates the germline ends of V and J, which lose 0 bases and 6 bases respectively. This sequence originates from a woman between 50 and 59 years old who had recovered from COVID-19. Recombination joined TRBV27 with TRBJ1-2; the D gene is not confidently resolved. The specimen was PBMCs or T cells enriched from blood (not recorded which). At the DNA level, the sequence is TGTGCCAGCAGTTTATCGAGGTGGCCCCTTCATGGCTACACCTTC. This yields the protein CASSLSRWPLHGYTF.